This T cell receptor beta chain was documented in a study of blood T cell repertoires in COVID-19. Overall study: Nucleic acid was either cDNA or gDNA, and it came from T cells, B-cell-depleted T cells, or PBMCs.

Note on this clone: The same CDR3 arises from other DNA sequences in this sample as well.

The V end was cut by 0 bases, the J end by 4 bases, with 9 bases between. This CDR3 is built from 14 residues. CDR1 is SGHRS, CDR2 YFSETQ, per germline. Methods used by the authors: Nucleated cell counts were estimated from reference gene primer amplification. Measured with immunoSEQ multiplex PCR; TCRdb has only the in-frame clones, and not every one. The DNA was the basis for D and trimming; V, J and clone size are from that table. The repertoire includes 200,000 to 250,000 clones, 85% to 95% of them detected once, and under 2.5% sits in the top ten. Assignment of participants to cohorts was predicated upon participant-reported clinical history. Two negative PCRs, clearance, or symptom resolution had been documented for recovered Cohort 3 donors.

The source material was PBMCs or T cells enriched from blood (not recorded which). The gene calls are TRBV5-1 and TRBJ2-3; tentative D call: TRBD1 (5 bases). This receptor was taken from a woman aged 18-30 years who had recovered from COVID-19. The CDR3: CASSLAQGPDTQYF. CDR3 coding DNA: TGCGCCAGCAGCTTGGCCCAGGGCCCAGATACGCAGTATTTT.